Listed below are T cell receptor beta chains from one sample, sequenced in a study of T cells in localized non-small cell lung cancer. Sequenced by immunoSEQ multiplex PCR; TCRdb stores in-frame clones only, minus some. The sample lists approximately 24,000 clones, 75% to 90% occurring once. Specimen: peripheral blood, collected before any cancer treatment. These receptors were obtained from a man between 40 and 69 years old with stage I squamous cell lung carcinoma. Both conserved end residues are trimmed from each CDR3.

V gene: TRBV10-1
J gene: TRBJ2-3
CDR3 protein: ASSVEGGPVDTQY

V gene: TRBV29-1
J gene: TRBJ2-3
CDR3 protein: SVPGPTDTQY

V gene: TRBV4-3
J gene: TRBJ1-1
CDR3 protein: ASSQLLGQAITEAF

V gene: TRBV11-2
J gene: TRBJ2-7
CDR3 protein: ASSFAGGSYEQY

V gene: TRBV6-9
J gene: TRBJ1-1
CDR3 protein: ASSYQGSPNTEAF

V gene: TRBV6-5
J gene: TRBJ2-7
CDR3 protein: ASSRTGRSYEQY

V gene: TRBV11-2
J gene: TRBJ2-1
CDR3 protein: ASSSFGRANEQF

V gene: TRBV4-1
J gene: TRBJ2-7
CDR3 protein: ASSHRHRNEQY

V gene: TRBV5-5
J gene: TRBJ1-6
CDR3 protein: ASSGQTGTGSSYNSPLH

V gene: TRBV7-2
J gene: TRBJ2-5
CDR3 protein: ASSFFGETQY

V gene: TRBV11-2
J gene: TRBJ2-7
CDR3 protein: ASSLLNWGGQGKRYEQY

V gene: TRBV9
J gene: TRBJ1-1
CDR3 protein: ASSVEGTGNTEAF

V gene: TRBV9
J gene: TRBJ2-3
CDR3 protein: ASSVGGGLSTDTQY

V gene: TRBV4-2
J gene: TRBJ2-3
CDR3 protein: ASSQDQAGGGTDTQY

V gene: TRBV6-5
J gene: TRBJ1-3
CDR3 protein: ASSYSGTSGNTIY

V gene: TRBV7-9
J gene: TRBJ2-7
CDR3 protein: ASSPRDRSAYEQY

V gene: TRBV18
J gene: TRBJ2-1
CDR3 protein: ASSPNGGSSYNEQF

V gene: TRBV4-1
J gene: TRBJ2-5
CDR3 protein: ASSQGDGIQETQY

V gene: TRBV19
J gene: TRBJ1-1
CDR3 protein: ASSIGGNTEAF

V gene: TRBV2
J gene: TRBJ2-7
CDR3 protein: ASTGGRYEQY

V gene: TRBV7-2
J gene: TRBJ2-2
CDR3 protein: ASSRRSPGLNTGELF

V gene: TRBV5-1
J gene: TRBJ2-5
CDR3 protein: ASSLNNHQETQY

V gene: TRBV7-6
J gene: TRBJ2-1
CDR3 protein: ASSLSPPGGYNEQF

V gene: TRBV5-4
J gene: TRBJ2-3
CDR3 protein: ASSSSLGAGEQY

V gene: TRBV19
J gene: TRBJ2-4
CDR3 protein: ASSLDRENIQY

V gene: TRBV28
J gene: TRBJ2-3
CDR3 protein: ASSLRTGGTDTQY

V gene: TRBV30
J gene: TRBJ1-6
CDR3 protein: AWNTGRGLSPLH

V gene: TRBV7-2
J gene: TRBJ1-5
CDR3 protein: ASSRGGQPQH

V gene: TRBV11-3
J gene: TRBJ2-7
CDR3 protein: ASSSTGDEQY

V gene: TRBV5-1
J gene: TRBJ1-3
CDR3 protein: ASSSRDLLSGNTIY